This T cell receptor beta chain was documented in a study of T cells expressing NK-cell markers. Study observations and caveats: In five to seven donors, dominant CD3+CD56+NKG2C+ clonotypes ranked among the top 10 CD8+ clonotypes.

Libraries used 5'RACE template switching adding universal primer site and UMIs. TCRdb re-analyzed the 5' RACE reads; it lists each CDR3 protein once, without DNA. The table gives hundreds of thousands of distinct CDR3 sequences; the top ten clones make up roughly 3.4% of it. Germline CDR1 MNHEY, CDR2 SVGEGT. This CDR3 has 13 amino acids. Regarding this clonotype: No antigen is known for it.

This receptor was taken from a man younger than 30 in good health. The V call is TRBV6-2 or TRBV6-3, the J call TRBJ1-5; TCRdb names TRBD1, which stays unverified in the absence of DNA. The source material was blood T cells: a sorted CD56 or NKG2C T cell subset, CD4+ or CD8+ T cells, or bulk PBMC T cells (not recorded which). This CDR3 reads CASREGGPQPQHF.